This TCR beta chain came from a study of CD8+ T cells in alopecia areata. Study-level background: Treatment comprised oral tofacitinib, 5 to 10 mg twice daily, in treated patients.

Treatment specified: oral pan-JAK inhibitor, 5-10 mg twice daily. The CDR3 has 14 amino acids. The junction had 4 bases not matched to a gene; V was cut back by 2 bases and J by 1 base. Germline CDR1 GTSNPN, CDR2 SVGIG (reference sequence). Extraction of RNA preceded its reverse transcription into cDNA, which served as the sequencing template. TCRdb keeps only in-frame clones here, not all; method: immunoSEQ multiplex PCR. Of about 120,000 clones listed, about three fifths are singletons. This material consisted of CD8+ T cells sorted from blood, taken at week 4, from a patient treated with tofacitinib. The V call is TRBV30, the J call TRBJ2-7; the match to TRBD2 covers 8 bases. The TCR originated in a human donor with alopecia areata. The CDR3 bases are TGTGCCTGGAGTCCCACTAGCGGTTCCTACGAGCAGTACTTC. Its protein product is CAWSPTSGSYEQYF.